One sample yielded the 22 T cell receptor beta chains listed below, sequenced in a study of blood T cell repertoires in COVID-19 (dated by TCRdb to 2018 to 2020). Receptors were amplified or captured by the immunoSEQ multiplex PCR assay. Not all clones reach the TCRdb copy of this immuneACCESS table, which keeps in-frame sequences only. Checked studies attribute under half of the gap to unresolved V genes and leave the rest unexplained. This sample gives under 250,000 clones in total; about four fifths of them show up just once. The ten largest clonotypes hold about 4% of the sample. The sequenced material came from peripheral blood. These receptors originate from a man aged 45-65 years with acute or convalescent COVID-19.

V and J are TRBV5-8 and TRBJ2-7, with D unresolved. V was pared by 7 bases and J by 2 bases, with 4 bases between. The germline V gene has CDR1 SGHTS and CDR2 YDEGEE. CDR3 size: 10 residues. This CDR3 reads CASGPYEQYF. The CDR3 DNA is TGTGCCAGCGGCCCCTACGAGCAGTACTTC.

The chain links TRBV6-5 to TRBJ1-3; the D is unclear. The V gene lost 0 bases and the J gene lost 0 bases, with 6 bases spanning the gap. The CDR3 is 15 residues long. In germline, CDR1 is MNHEY, CDR2 SVGAGI. The CDR3 nucleotides read TGTGCCAGCAGTTACTCGGGCGTCTCTGGAAACACCATATATTTT. It specifies CASSYSGVSGNTIYF.

The chain joins TRBV10-3 to TRBJ2-1; 7 bases line up with TRBD2. The CDR3 covers 14 residues. CDR1 and CDR2 from the germline V gene are ENHRY and SYGVKD. The J segment lost 0 bases and the V segment lost 10 bases, leaving 6 bases of the junction unmatched. CDR3 nucleotides: TGTGCCACCAAAGCGGGATTCTCCTACAATGAGCAGTTCTTC. Amino acids: CATKAGFSYNEQFF.

This clone was seen only a few times. The gene calls are TRBV11-2 and TRBJ1-5; possible D gene TRBD1, 6 bases. CDR1 SGHAT and CDR2 FQNNGV come from the germline V gene. The CDR3 extends over 15 amino acids. Trimming removed 1 base from V and 5 bases from J, with 12 bases in between. The CDR3 DNA is TGTGCCAGCAGCTTAGGATCACAGGGTCATCAGCCCCAGCATTTT. Translated: CASSLGSQGHQPQHF.

This chain connects TRBV2 to TRBJ2-4, with D possibly being TRBD2 (5 bases). Germline V CDR1 and CDR2: SNHLY, FYNNEI. This CDR3 region has 12 residues. Trimming took 7 bases from V and 6 from J, leaving 10 bases between them. The CDR3 here is CASNPEGNIQYF. The CDR3 nucleotides read TGTGCCAGCAATCCCGAGGGAAACATTCAGTACTTC.

The gene calls are TRBV21-1 and TRBJ1-3; the listed D gene, TRBD1, was not tested against the DNA. TRBV21-1 is a listed pseudogene. This CDR3 spans 16 amino acids. DNA of the CDR3: TGTGCCAGCAGCCCCCCGGACAGGGAATGTGGAAACACCATATATTTT. Translating it yields CASSPPDRECGNTIYF.

This sequence joins TRBV12-5 and TRBJ2-7; 10 nucleotides align to TRBD1. After removal of 2 bases from V and 2 bases from J, the junction contained 12 bases not matched to a gene. Germline V gives CDR1 LGHNT, CDR2 FRNRAP. The CDR3 runs to 18 residues. The CDR3 DNA reads as TGTGCTAGTGGTTTGAAAAGGACAGGGGGTTTTTACCCCTACGAGCAGTACTTC. Translating it yields CASGLKRTGGFYPYEQYF.

The chain is built from TRBV4-1 and TRBJ1-2, with D perhaps matching TRBD1 (5 bases). CDR1 and CDR2 from the germline V gene are MGHRA and YSYEKL. This CDR3 spans 16 amino acids. V gave up 1 base and J gave up 8 bases, with 20 bases separating them. The CDR3 loop reads CASSQVGVTGPEGYTF. In nucleotides, the CDR3 is TGCGCCAGCAGCCAAGTAGGGGTCACGGGCCCGGAGGGCTACACCTTC.

The chain's CDR3 is CATSEPGQGYNEQFF. DNA of the CDR3: TGTGCCACCAGTGAACCGGGACAGGGATACAATGAGCAGTTCTTC. The gene calls are TRBV24-1 and TRBJ2-1; 9 bases line up with TRBD1. Germline CDR1 reads KGHDR; CDR2 reads SFDVKD. The CDR3 extends over 15 amino acids. V lost 4 bases, J lost 4 bases, and 4 bases stayed unmatched.

This clone was seen a few times. The chain carries TRBV4-2 and TRBJ2-2, with TRBD2 matching over 8 bases. The junction had 4 bases not matched to a gene; V was cut back by 3 bases and J by 1 base. This CDR3 has 16 residues. Germline-derived CDR1 and CDR2 are LGHNA and YNFKEQ. DNA of the CDR3: TGTGCCAGCAGCCACCCTAGCGGGCAGAACACCGGGGAGCTGTTTTTT. Translating it yields CASSHPSGQNTGELFF.

The chain carries TRBV27 and TRBJ1-5; TRBD1 agrees at 7 bases. J gave up 9 bases and V 8 bases, and 16 bases lay outside the gene matches. Germline V gene data show CDR1 as MNHEY and CDR2 as SMNVEV (reference sequence). This CDR3 comprises 15 residues. The CDR3 DNA reads as TGTGCCAGCCGCGCCGGACAGGACTCGCGCCGGCCCCAGCATTTT. Translated: CASRAGQDSRRPQHF.

The rearrangement joins TRBV11-2 to TRBJ2-1, with 7 bases matching TRBD2. Germline lookup yields CDR1 SGHAT and CDR2 FQNNGV. The CDR3 has 13 residues. V shed 5 bases, J shed 6 bases, and the junction held 4 bases outside the gene matches. Written as DNA, the CDR3 is TGTGCCAGCAGCCTGGGGGGGGGCAATGAGCAGTTCTTC. Translation gives CASSLGGGNEQFF.

In this sample, this clone turned up once. The chain couples TRBV10-2 to TRBJ2-1, with 10 bases matching TRBD2. The CDR3 extends over 13 amino acids. Germline CDR1 and CDR2: WSHSY and SAAADI. Trimming cost V 3 bases and J 12 bases; bases outside gene matches: 5. CDR3 amino acids: CASSDLAGEWQFF. The CDR3 bases are TGCGCCAGCAGTGATCTAGCGGGAGAGTGGCAGTTCTTC.

This chain uses TRBV5-1 with TRBJ1-2; 8 bases match TRBD1. The germline V gene encodes CDR1 SGHRS and CDR2 YFSETQ. V shed 2 bases and J 4 bases; nucleotides not matched to a gene: 4. The CDR3 runs 14 residues. This CDR3 reads CASSFGQGGYGYTF. The CDR3 nucleotides read TGCGCCAGCAGCTTCGGACAGGGTGGCTATGGCTACACCTTC.

This clone appeared a single time. The J gene is TRBJ2-7, the V gene TRBV4-1; 8 positions match TRBD1. J was trimmed by 5 bases and V by 3 bases; bases with no gene match: 6. The germline gives CDR1 MGHRA, CDR2 YSYEKL. This CDR3 comprises 14 residues. The CDR3 loop is CASSQRTGTDEQYF. The CDR3 nucleotides are TGCGCCAGCAGCCAGAGGACAGGGACTGACGAGCAGTACTTC.

This chain links TRBV12-5 with TRBJ1-5; 7 nucleotides align to TRBD1. CDR3 length: 16 residues. The germline gives CDR1 LGHNT, CDR2 FRNRAP. Losses at the gene ends were 6 bases for V and 2 bases for J; bases not matched to a gene: 10. In nucleotides, the CDR3 is TGTGCTAGTGGAACGCCAGGGGGTTACCGCAATCAGCCCCAGCATTTT. The encoded protein is CASGTPGGYRNQPQHF.

The rearrangement links TRBV30 to TRBJ1-1; D gene unclear. V was shortened by 3 bases and J by 6 bases, with 11 bases between the two germline ends. In germline, CDR1 is GTSNPN, CDR2 SVGIG (reference sequence). The CDR3 extends over 12 amino acids. The CDR3 nucleotides read TGTGCCTGGAGAAACGTTGCAGCTGAAGCTTTCTTT. This translates into CAWRNVAAEAFF.

V gene TRBV11-2 combines with J gene TRBJ2-7; weak D call: TRBD1 (6 bases). The CDR3 covers 14 residues. Germline V CDR1 and CDR2: SGHAT, FQNNGV. The V end was cut by 7 bases, the J end by 3 bases, with 16 bases between. CDR3 in DNA: TGTGCCAGCAACTCGCCCAGGGGTGGCTACGAGCAGTACTTC. This sequence encodes CASNSPRGGYEQYF.

The chain recombines TRBV19 with TRBJ1-5; 8 nucleotides align to TRBD1. Per the germline V gene, CDR1 is LNHDA and CDR2 is SQIVND (reference sequence). The CDR3 is 14 residues long. Germline trimming cut 5 bases from V and 6 bases from J; bases unmatched to any gene: 6. The DNA of the CDR3 is TGTGCCAGTAGTTCAGGACAGGGCCGTCAGCCCCAGCATTTT. Translating gives CASSSGQGRQPQHF.

The chain joins TRBV10-3 to TRBJ1-2; TRBD1 aligns across 10 bases. In germline, CDR1 is ENHRY, CDR2 SYGVKD. CDR3 length: 14 residues. Germline trimming cut 6 bases from V and 3 bases from J; bases unmatched to any gene: 4. The CDR3 DNA reads as TGTGCCATCAGAGGACAGGGGGTCGACTATGGCTACACCTTC. Amino acids: CAIRGQGVDYGYTF.

The rearrangement links TRBV28 to TRBJ1-4; 7 positions agree with TRBD1. This CDR3 is built from 13 residues. The V segment lost 4 bases and the J segment 7 bases; nucleotides outside the gene matches: 3. CDR1 and CDR2 (germline): MDHEN, SYDVKM. The CDR3 DNA reads as TGTGCCAGCAGTTCGCCAGGGGGTGAAAAACTGTTTTTT. Translating it yields CASSSPGGEKLFF.

The chain uses TRBV18 and TRBJ2-7; 7 bases map to TRBD2. After removal of 2 bases from V and 2 bases from J, the junction contained 9 bases not matched to a gene. There are 16 residues in the CDR3. Germline lookup yields CDR1 KGHSH and CDR2 LQKENI. CDR3 sequence reads: CASSPGVERGTYEQYF. The CDR3 DNA sequence: TGTGCCAGCTCACCAGGAGTTGAGCGGGGTACCTACGAGCAGTACTTC.